One sample yielded the 21 T cell receptor beta chains listed below, sequenced in a study of cytotoxic CD8 clonotypes in ibrutinib-treated CLL. Here immunoSEQ multiplex PCR was the method, and the copy in TCRdb shows in-frame clones only, minus some. The table has about 180,000 clones, 84% seen once. The starting material was PBMCs, obtained after 24 months of ibrutinib treatment. Source of these receptors: a human donor with chronic lymphocytic leukemia.

The V and J genes are TRBV29-1 and TRBJ1-1, with D tentatively TRBD1 (5 bases). Germline V gene lookup returns CDR1 SQVTM and CDR2 ANQGSEA. This CDR3 region has 15 residues. Trimming cost V 5 bases and J 4 bases, with 20 bases left between them. The CDR3 region is CSVSTLREGSTEAFF. The CDR3 region has the DNA TGCAGCGTTAGTACTCTCAGGGAGGGGAGCACTGAAGCTTTCTTT.

This chain uses TRBV7-2 with TRBJ1-1; TRBD1 matches at 9 bases. V shed 1 base, J shed 4 bases, and the junction held 7 bases outside the gene matches. This CDR3 contains 16 residues. Germline CDR1 and CDR2: SGHTA and FQGNSA. Here the CDR3 reads CASSLDGTGSSTEAFF. The CDR3 bases are TGTGCCAGCAGCTTAGATGGGACAGGGAGTAGCACTGAAGCTTTCTTT. Full variable domain (outside the CDR3, taken from reference TRBV7-2 and TRBJ1-1): GAGVSQSPSNKVTEKGKDVELRCDPISGHTALYWYRQSLGQGLEFLIYFQGNSAPDKSGLPSDRFSAERTGGSVSTLTIQRTQQEDSAVYLCASSLDGTGSSTEAFFGQGTRLTVV.

The rearrangement links TRBV4-1 to TRBJ2-3; TRBD2 matches at 10 bases. V lost 0 bases to trimming and J lost 3 bases; unmatched junction nucleotides: 6. The germline gives CDR1 MGHRA, CDR2 YSYEKL. This CDR3 has 17 residues. The CDR3 nucleotides are TGCGCCAGCAGCCAAGACCCCCCAGCGGGAGGGACAGATACGCAGTATTTT. Residues: CASSQDPPAGGTDTQYF.

This chain connects TRBV30 to TRBJ1-2, with D maybe TRBD1 (5 bases). Germline V gene sequence: CDR1 GTSNPN, CDR2 SVGIG (reference sequence). V was pared by 4 bases and J by 1 base, with 10 bases between. The CDR3 spans 13 residues. In nucleotides, the CDR3 is TGTGCCTGGAATAGTGGGGGTAACTATGGCTACACCTTC. Protein: CAWNSGGNYGYTF.

CDR3 region: CASSSGLAGNYEQYF. The CDR3 DNA reads as TGTGCCAGCAGCTCAGGACTAGCGGGGAACTACGAGCAGTACTTC. V is TRBV7-9 and J is TRBJ2-7, with TRBD2 identical over 12 bases. Germline-derived CDR1 and CDR2 are SEHNR and FQNEAQ (reference sequence). Unmatched junction bases numbered 4, after V lost 4 bases and J lost 3 bases. The CDR3 sequence is 15 residues long.

Only one count was recorded for this clone. At one of its ends the junction is not consistent with the germline gene, which may arise from a read error. This chain links TRBV7-7 with TRBJ2-5, with 7 bases identical to TRBD1. This CDR3 is built from 14 residues. Germline lookup yields CDR1 SSHAT and CDR2 FNYEAQ (reference sequence). The CDR3 spells CASSLDRAQETQYF. As DNA, the CDR3 is TGTGCTAGCAGCCTTGACAGGGCTCAAGAGACCCAGTACTTC.

V usage is TRBV7-3 and J usage is TRBJ2-3; D tentatively reads TRBD1 or TRBD2 (5 bases each). In germline, CDR1 is SGHTA, CDR2 FQGTGA. The CDR3 is made up of 15 amino acids. Trimming pared 5 bases from V and 0 bases from J, leaving 12 bases between. This chain's CDR3 is CASSPGTRSTDTQYF. Written as DNA, the CDR3 is TGTGCCAGCAGCCCCGGGACCCGTAGCACAGATACGCAGTATTTT.

The chain has TRBV29-1 and TRBJ1-1; unclear D gene. This CDR3 region has 12 residues. The V and J ends lost 4 bases and 4 bases respectively, with 10 bases between them. The germline V gene encodes CDR1 SQVTM and CDR2 ANQGSEA. CDR3 amino acids: CSVAGSVTEAFF. CDR3 DNA sequence: TGCAGCGTTGCTGGCAGCGTCACTGAAGCTTTCTTT.

This clone was counted once. This chain links TRBV7-9 with TRBJ1-2; 7 bases agree with TRBD1. Germline V gene data show CDR1 as SEHNR and CDR2 as FQNEAQ (reference sequence). This CDR3 contains 14 residues. Losses at the gene ends were 5 bases for V and 4 bases for J; bases not matched to a gene: 7. CDR3 bases: TGTGCCAGCAGCCCAAGGGGGCGAGGCTATGGCTACACCTTC. As protein: CASSPRGRGYGYTF.

The CDR3 here is CASSYGFWLSNYGYTF. DNA for the CDR3: TGTGCCAGCAGTTACGGGTTTTGGTTATCTAACTATGGCTACACCTTC. The rearrangement uses TRBV6-5 and TRBJ1-2; D is uncertain. Germline assignment: CDR1 MNHEY and CDR2 SVGAGI. Trimming removed 2 bases from V and 0 bases from J, with 13 bases in between. The CDR3 is 16 amino acids.

This chain joins TRBV5-1 and TRBJ1-1, with unresolved D. The CDR3 runs to 14 residues. Trimming removed 4 bases from V and 6 bases from J, with 16 bases in between. Germline CDR1 SGHRS, CDR2 YFSETQ. CDR3 in DNA: TGCGCCAGCAGCCCTTGGACGTATCCCCCTGAAGCTTTCTTT. It translates to CASSPWTYPPEAFF.

The chain is built from TRBV6-6 and TRBJ1-3, with D uncertain. Between the trimmed V and J ends, which lost 6 bases and 4 bases, there was a span of 13 bases. The germline CDR1 and CDR2 sequences are MNHNY and SVGAGI (reference sequence). This CDR3 region has 14 residues. For the CDR3, the DNA is TGTGCCAGCAGGTACACTGGGTACGGAAACACCATATATTTT. The encoded protein is CASRYTGYGNTIYF.

This chain connects TRBV15 to TRBJ2-7; 9 positions agree with TRBD1. The CDR3 covers 18 residues. With 0 bases clipped from V and 0 bases from J, the junction kept 9 bases outside the gene matches. CDR1 and CDR2 (germline): LNHNV, YYDKDF (reference sequence). DNA of the CDR3: TGTGCCACCAGCAGAGAAACGACCAGGACAGGGGTCTCCTACGAGCAGTACTTC. Translating gives CATSRETTRTGVSYEQYF.

The chain links TRBV19 to TRBJ1-1, with D perhaps matching TRBD1 (5 bases). CDR3 length equals 13 residues. Trimming pared 3 bases from V and 4 bases from J, leaving 9 bases between. Germline lookup yields CDR1 LNHDA and CDR2 SQIVND (reference sequence). This chain's CDR3 is CASSMGQLTEAFF. The CDR3 DNA follows: TGTGCCAGTAGTATGGGGCAGCTCACTGAAGCTTTCTTT.

The chain employs TRBV20-1 and TRBJ1-1; D unresolved. CDR3 size: 11 residues. Germline-derived CDR1 and CDR2 are DFQATT and SNEGSKA (reference sequence). V was shortened by 2 bases and J by 1 base, with 2 bases between the two germline ends. CDR3 bases: TGCAGTGCTAGACAGAACACTGAAGCTTTCTTT. It specifies CSARQNTEAFF.

The chain employs TRBV4-2 and TRBJ1-2; no definite D call. Germline V gene lookup returns CDR1 LGHNA and CDR2 YNFKEQ. The ends were cut back, 1 base at V and 8 bases at J, with 11 bases in the middle. CDR3 size: 13 residues. The CDR3 DNA reads as TGTGCCAGCAGCCAAGGATCAGAGAGAGGCTACACCTTC. Its translation is CASSQGSERGYTF.

The genes are TRBV5-4 and TRBJ1-1; D unresolved. CDR3 length equals 14 residues. Deletions cut 2 bases from V and 4 bases from J, with 12 bases between. Germline assignment: CDR1 SGHNT and CDR2 YYREEE (reference sequence). CDR3 nucleotide sequence: TGTGCCAGCAGCTTAGGAGTTGCGGGCACTGAAGCTTTCTTT. This gives the protein CASSLGVAGTEAFF.

The chain couples TRBV28 to TRBJ2-1; TRBD2 matches 12 bases. V lost 4 bases, J lost 8 bases, and 6 bases stayed unmatched. The CDR3 is 15 amino acids. Germline CDR1 MDHEN, CDR2 SYDVKM. CDR3: CASSSSTSGSYEQFF. The CDR3 region has the DNA TGTGCCAGCAGTTCGTCGACTAGCGGGAGCTATGAGCAGTTCTTC.

In DNA form, the CDR3 reads TGCGCCAGCAGCGTCGGACTAGCGGGGGCCGGCACAGATACGCAGTATTTT. This codes for CASSVGLAGAGTDTQYF. The chain recombines TRBV5-1 with TRBJ2-3; 13 bases align to TRBD2. V lost 4 bases and J lost 1; bases outside the gene matches: 6. The CDR3 is 17 residues long. CDR1 and CDR2 from the germline V gene are SGHRS and YFSETQ.

The DNA of the CDR3 is TGTGCCAGCAGCAAAGGGGGATCTGACACTGAAGCTTTCTTT. Protein sequence: CASSKGGSDTEAFF. The rearrangement uses TRBV6-6 and TRBJ1-1, with a tentative D call TRBD1 (6 bases). Germline V gene sequence: CDR1 MNHNY, CDR2 SVGAGI (reference sequence). This CDR3 is built from 14 residues. Trimming took 6 bases from V and 3 from J, leaving 14 bases between them.

This chain connects TRBV7-2 to TRBJ1-1; D possibly corresponds to TRBD1 (6 bases). The CDR3 consists of 15 residues. The V gene's germline CDR1 is SGHTA and CDR2 FQGNSA. Trimming took 3 bases from V and 8 from J, leaving 19 bases between them. This chain's CDR3 is CASSFRSNRAGEAFF. In DNA, the CDR3 is TGTGCCAGCAGCTTTCGTTCCAACAGGGCCGGGGAAGCTTTCTTT. Combining the CDR3 with reference TRBV7-2 and TRBJ1-1 gives the whole variable domain GAGVSQSPSNKVTEKGKDVELRCDPISGHTALYWYRQSLGQGLEFLIYFQGNSAPDKSGLPSDRFSAERTGGSVSTLTIQRTQQEDSAVYLCASSFRSNRAGEAFFGQGTRLTVV.